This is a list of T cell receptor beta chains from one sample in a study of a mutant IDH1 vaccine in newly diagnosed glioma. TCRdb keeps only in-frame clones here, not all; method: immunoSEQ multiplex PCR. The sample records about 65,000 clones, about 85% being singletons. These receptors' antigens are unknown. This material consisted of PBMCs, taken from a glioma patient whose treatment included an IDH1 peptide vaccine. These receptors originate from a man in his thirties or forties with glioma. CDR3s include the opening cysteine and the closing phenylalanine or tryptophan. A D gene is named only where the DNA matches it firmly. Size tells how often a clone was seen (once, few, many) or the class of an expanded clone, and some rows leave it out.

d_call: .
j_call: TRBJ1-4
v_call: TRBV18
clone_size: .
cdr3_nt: TGTGCCAGCTCACCTACTGGGATAGAAAAACTGTTTTTT
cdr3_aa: CASSPTGIEKLFF

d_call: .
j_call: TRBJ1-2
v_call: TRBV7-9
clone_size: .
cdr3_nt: TGTGCCAGCAGCGGGCCAGGTTCAGGAGGGGGCTACACCTTC
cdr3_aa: CASSGPGSGGGYTF

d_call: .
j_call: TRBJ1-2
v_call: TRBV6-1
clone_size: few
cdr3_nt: TGTGCCAGCGACCTACAGGGCTATGGCTACACCTTC
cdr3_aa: CASDLQGYGYTF

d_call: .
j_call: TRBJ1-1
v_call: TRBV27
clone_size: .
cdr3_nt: TGTGCCAGCAGTTTATCGAGGAACACTGAAGCTTTCTTT
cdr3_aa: CASSLSRNTEAFF

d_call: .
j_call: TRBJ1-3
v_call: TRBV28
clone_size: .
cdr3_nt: TGTGCCAGCGGACCCTCTGGGCGGGGCTCTGGAAACACCATATATTTT
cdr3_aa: CASGPSGRGSGNTIYF

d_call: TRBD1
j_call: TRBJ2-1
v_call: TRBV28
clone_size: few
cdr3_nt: TGTGCCAGCATTCCAGGGGGACAGGGGGGCAATGAGCAGTTCTTC
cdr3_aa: CASIPGGQGGNEQFF

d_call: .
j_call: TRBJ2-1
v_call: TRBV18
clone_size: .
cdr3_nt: TGTGCCAGCTCACCGAGGGGATCCCCCCCCAACAATGAGCAGTTCTTC
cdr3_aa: CASSPRGSPPNNEQFF

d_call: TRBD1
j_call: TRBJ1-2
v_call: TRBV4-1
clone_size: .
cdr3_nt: TGCGCCAGCAGCCAACCGGGACAGGGTTGGTATGGCTACACCTTC
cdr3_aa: CASSQPGQGWYGYTF

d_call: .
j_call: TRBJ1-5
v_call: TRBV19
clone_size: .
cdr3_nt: TGTGCCAGTAGCCCCGTGGGAACAACTAATCAGCCCCAGCATTTT
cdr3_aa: CASSPVGTTNQPQHF

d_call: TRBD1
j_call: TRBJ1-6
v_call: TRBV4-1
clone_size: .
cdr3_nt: TGCGCCAGCAGCCGAATGGGACAGGGGAATTCACCCCTCCACTTT
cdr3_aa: CASSRMGQGNSPLHF

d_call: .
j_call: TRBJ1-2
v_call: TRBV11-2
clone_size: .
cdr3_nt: TGTGCCAGCAGCCCCGGACGGATAAACTATGGCTACACCTTC
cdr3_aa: CASSPGRINYGYTF

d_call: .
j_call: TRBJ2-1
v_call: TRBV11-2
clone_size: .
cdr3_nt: TGTGCCAGCAGCCCACGGACAGTTCCGAGCTCCTACAATGAGCAGTTCTTC
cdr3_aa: CASSPRTVPSSYNEQFF

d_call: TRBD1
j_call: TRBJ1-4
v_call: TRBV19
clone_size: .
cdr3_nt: TGTGCCAGTAGCTCCGGGCTTTGGGGACAGGGGGAATTCAGTAATGAAAAACTGTTTTTT
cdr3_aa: CASSSGLWGQGEFSNEKLFF

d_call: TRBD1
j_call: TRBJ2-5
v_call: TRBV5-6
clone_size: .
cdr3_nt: TGTGCCAGCAGCTTAGCCCGGGACAGGGTAGAAGAGACCCAGTACTTC
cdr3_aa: CASSLARDRVEETQYF

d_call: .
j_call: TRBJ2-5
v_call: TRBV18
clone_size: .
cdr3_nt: TGTGCCAGCTCACCACCCACCACCCAAGAGACCCAGTACTTC
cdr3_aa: CASSPPTTQETQYF

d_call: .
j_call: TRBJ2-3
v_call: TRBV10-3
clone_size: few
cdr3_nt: TGTGCCATCAGTCCAGCGGGCACAAGCACAGATACGCAGTATTTT
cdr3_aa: CAISPAGTSTDTQYF